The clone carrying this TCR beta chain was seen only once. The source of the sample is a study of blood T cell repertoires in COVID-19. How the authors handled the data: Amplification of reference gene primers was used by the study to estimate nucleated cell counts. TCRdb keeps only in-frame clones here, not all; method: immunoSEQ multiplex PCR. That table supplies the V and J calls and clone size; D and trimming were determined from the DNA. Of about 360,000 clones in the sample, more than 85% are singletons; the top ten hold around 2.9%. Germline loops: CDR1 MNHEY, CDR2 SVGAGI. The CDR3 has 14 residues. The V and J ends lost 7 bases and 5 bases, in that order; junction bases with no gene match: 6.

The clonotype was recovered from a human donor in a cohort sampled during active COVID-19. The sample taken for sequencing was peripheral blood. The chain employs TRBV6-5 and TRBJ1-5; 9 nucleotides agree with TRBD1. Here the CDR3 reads CASILDRGDQPQHF. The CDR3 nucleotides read TGTGCCAGCATTCTAGACAGGGGGGATCAGCCCCAGCATTTT.